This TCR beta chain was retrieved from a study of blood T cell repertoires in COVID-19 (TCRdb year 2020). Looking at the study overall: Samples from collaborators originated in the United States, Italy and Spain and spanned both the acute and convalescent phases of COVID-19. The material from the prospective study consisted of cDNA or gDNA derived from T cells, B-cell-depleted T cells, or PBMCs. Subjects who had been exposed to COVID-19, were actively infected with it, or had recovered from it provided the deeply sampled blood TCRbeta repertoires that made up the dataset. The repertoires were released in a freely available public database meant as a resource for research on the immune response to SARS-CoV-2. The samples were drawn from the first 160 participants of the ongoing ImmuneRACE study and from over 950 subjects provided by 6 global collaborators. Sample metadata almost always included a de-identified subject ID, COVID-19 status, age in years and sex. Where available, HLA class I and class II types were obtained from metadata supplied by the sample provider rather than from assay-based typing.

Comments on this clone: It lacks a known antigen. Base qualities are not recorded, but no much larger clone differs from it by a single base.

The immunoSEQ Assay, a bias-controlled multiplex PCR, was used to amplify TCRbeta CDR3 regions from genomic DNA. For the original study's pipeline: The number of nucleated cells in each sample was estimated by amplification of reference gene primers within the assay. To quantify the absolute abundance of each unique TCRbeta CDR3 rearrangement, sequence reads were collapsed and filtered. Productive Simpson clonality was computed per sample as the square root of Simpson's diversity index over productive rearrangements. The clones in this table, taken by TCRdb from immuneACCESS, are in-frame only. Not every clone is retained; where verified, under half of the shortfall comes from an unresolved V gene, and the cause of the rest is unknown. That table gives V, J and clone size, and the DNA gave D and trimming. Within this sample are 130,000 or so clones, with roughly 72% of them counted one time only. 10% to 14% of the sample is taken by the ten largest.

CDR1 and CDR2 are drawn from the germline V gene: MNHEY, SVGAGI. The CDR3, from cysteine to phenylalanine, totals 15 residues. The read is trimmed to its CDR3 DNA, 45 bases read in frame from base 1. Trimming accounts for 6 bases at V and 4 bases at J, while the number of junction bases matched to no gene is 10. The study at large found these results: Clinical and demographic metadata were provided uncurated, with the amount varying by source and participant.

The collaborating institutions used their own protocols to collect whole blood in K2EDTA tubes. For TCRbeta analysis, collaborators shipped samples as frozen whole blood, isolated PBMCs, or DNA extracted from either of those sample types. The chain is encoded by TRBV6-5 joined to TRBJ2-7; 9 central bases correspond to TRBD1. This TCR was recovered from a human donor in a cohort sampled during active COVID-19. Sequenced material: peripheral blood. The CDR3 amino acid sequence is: CASSNTGGGSYEQYF. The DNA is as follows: TGTGCCAGCAGCAATACAGGGGGCGGCTCGTACGAGCAGTACTTC.